This TCR beta chain derives from a study of PD-1 blockade in classical Hodgkin lymphoma. Germline CDR1 is KGHSH and CDR2 is LQKENI. The CDR3 loop spans 14 amino acids. The V segment lost 6 bases and the J segment 6 bases; nucleotides outside the gene matches: 8. Each patient experienced a relapse that followed autologous stem cell transplantation, and brentuximab vedotin exposure varied. Complete response, partial response or progressive disease constituted the best responses recorded. Sequencing used immunoSEQ multiplex PCR; TCRdb keeps in-frame clones, though not all of them. The table records tens of thousands of clones, roughly 89% of them present only once.

The V and J genes are TRBV18 and TRBJ2-4; 7 nucleotides line up with TRBD1. This TCR was sampled from a human donor with classical Hodgkin lymphoma. The source was peripheral blood mononuclear cells (PBMCs), collected at baseline. CDR3 residues: CASSPQDRTNIQYF. CDR3 nucleotide sequence: TGTGCCAGCTCCCCCCAGGACAGGACAAACATTCAGTACTTC.